This T cell receptor beta chain derives from a study of identical twins. The CDR3 consists of 13 residues. Per the germline V gene, CDR1 is MGHDK and CDR2 is SYGVNS. Trimming removed 3 bases from V and 7 bases from J, with 11 bases in between. TCRdb analysed the 5' RACE reads with MiXCR anew, one entry per CDR3 protein. This sample has 300,000 to 350,000 distinct CDR3 sequences, with roughly 12% found just once. The same sample was also studied in work on yellow fever vaccine responses in identical twins.

The rearrangement uses TRBV25-1 and TRBJ2-3, with D perhaps matching TRBD1 (5 bases). The material sequenced was CD8+ T cells sorted from blood. This clonotype was sampled from a woman aged 18-35 years in good health. CDR3 DNA sequence: TGTGCCAGCAGTGACCTCCAGGGTAATACGCAGTATTTT. Encoded protein: CASSDLQGNTQYF.